The rows below give T cell receptor beta chains drawn from one sample of a study of T cell repertoires in cytomegalovirus infection. TCRdb reprocessed the reads via MiXCR and lists one record per CDR3 protein. The top ten clones hold under 30% of a sample with roughly 180,000 distinct CDR3 sequences, approximately 18% of them seen once. The sample taken for sequencing was CD8+ T cells from PBMCs. These receptors were taken from a human donor in good health (CMV status not recorded). Some clones in this sample may be carry-over from other donors' samples. Each CDR3 is given with its conserved first and last residue. Each record gives: J gene, V gene, D gene, CDR3 protein. The D gene is left open where the match is weak.

j_gene: TRBJ2-6; v_gene: TRBV4-2; d_gene: .; CDR3aa: CASSQVGDSNSGANVLTF
j_gene: TRBJ2-7; v_gene: TRBV7-2; d_gene: TRBD2; CDR3aa: CASSPRSGGLGSEQYF
j_gene: TRBJ1-4; v_gene: TRBV27; d_gene: TRBD1; CDR3aa: CASSLWTGPNEKLFF
j_gene: TRBJ2-7; v_gene: TRBV2; d_gene: .; CDR3aa: CASGGGLSYEQYF
j_gene: TRBJ1-1; v_gene: TRBV6-2/TRBV6-3; d_gene: .; CDR3aa: CASSLGLLNTEAFF
j_gene: TRBJ2-7; v_gene: TRBV28; d_gene: TRBD1; CDR3aa: CASSSPTGSSYEQYF
j_gene: TRBJ2-2; v_gene: TRBV4-2; d_gene: TRBD1; CDR3aa: CASSQTQGNGELFF
j_gene: TRBJ2-3; v_gene: TRBV4-1; d_gene: TRBD2; CDR3aa: CASSQDRSGGADTQYF
j_gene: TRBJ2-7; v_gene: TRBV7-9; d_gene: .; CDR3aa: CASSLGGRDYEQYF
j_gene: TRBJ2-7; v_gene: TRBV6-8; d_gene: .; CDR3aa: CASSYGTEAIYEQYF
j_gene: TRBJ1-1; v_gene: TRBV6-5; d_gene: .; CDR3aa: CASTTMGNTEAFF
j_gene: TRBJ2-2; v_gene: TRBV15; d_gene: TRBD2; CDR3aa: CATSRDRAGGTAGELFF